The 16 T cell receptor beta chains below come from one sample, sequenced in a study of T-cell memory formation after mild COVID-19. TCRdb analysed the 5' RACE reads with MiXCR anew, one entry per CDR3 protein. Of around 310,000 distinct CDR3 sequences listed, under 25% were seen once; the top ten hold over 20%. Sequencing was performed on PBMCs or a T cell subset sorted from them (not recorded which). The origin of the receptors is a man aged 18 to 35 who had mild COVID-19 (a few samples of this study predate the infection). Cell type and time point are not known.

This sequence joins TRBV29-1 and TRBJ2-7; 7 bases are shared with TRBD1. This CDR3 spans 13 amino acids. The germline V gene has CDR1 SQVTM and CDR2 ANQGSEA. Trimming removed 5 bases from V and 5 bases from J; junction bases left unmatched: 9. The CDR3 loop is CSVLVTGNDEQYF. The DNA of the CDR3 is TGCAGCGTTCTTGTGACAGGGAATGACGAGCAGTACTTC.

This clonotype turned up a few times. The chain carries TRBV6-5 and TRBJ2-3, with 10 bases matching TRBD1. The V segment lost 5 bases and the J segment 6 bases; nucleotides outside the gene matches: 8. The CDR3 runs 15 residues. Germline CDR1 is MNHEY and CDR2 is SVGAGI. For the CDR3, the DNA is TGTGCCAGCAGTACGACAGGGGGCGCGGTGGATACGCAGTATTTT. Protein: CASSTTGGAVDTQYF.

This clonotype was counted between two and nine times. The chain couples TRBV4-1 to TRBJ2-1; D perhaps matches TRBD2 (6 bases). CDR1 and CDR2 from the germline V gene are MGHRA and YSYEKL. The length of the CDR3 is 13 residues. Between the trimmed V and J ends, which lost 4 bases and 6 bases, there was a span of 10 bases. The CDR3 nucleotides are TGCGCCAGCAGCCCAATGGGACTCAATGAGCAGTTCTTC. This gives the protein CASSPMGLNEQFF.

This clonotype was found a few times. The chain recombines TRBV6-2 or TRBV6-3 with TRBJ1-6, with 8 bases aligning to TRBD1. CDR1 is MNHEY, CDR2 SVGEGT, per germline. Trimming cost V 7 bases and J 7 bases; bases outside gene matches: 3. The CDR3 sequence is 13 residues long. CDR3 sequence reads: CASTRQGNSPLHF. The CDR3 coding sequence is TGTGCCAGCACCCGACAGGGGAATTCACCCCTCCACTTT.

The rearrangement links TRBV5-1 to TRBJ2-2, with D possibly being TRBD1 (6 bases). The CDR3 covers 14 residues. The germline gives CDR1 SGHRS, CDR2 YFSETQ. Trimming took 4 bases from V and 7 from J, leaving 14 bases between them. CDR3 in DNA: TGCGCCAGCAGCCCCGGACAGACCGTCGGGGAGCTGTTTTTT. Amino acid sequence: CASSPGQTVGELFF.

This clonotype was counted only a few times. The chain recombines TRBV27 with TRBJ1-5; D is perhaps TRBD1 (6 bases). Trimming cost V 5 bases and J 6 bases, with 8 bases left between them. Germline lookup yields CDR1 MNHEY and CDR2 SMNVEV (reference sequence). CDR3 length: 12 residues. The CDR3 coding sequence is TGTGCCAGCAGTACAGGGTCTCAGCCCCAGCATTTT. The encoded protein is CASSTGSQPQHF.

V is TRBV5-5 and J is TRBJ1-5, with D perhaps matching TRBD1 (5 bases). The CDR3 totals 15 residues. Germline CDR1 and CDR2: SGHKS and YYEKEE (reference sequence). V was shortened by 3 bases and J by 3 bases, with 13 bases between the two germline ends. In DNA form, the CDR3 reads TGTGCCAGCAGCTCTACGGGGGGGTTCAATCAGCCCCAGCATTTT. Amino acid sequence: CASSSTGGFNQPQHF.

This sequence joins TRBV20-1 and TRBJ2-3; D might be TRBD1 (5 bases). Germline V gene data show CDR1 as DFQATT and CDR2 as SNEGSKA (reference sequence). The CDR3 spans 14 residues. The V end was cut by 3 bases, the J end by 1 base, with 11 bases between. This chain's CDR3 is CSASRGYGTDTQYF. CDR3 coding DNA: TGCAGTGCTAGTAGGGGCTACGGCACAGATACGCAGTATTTT.

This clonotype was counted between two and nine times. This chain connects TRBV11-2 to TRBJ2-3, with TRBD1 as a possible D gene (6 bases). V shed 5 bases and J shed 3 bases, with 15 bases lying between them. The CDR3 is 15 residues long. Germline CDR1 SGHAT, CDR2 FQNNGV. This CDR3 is CASSPTGRQTDTQYF. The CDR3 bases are TGTGCCAGCAGCCCCACAGGGAGACAAACAGATACGCAGTATTTT.

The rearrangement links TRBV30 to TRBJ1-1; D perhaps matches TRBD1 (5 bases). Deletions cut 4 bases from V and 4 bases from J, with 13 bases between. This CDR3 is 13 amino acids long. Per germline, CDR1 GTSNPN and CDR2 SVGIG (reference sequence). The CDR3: CAWKPGWGTEAFF. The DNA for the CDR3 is TGTGCCTGGAAACCAGGGTGGGGCACTGAAGCTTTCTTT. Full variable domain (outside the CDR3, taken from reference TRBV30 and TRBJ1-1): SQTIHQWPATLVQPVGSPLSLECTVEGTSNPNLYWYRQAAGRGLQLLFYSVGIGQISSEVPQNLSASRPQDRQFILSSKKLLLSDSGFYLCAWKPGWGTEAFFGQGTRLTVV.

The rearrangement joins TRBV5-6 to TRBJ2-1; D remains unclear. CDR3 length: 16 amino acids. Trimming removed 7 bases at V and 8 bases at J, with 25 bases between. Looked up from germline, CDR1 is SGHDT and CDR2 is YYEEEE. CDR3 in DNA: TGTGCCAGCGTCAAGTGGGCGAGCCCCTACATCGATGAGCAGTTCTTC. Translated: CASVKWASPYIDEQFF.

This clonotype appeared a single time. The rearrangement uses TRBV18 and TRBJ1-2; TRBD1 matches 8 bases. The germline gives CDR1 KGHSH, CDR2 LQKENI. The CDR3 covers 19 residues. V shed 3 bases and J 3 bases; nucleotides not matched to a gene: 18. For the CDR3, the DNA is TGTGCCAGCTCACCCCTGGGTCCGAACAGGGGGAGCTTGGACTATGGCTACACCTTC. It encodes CASSPLGPNRGSLDYGYTF.

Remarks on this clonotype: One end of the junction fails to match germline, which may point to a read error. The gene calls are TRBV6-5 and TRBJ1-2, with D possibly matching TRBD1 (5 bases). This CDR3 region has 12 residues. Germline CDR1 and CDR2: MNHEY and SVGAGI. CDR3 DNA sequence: TGTGCCAGCAGTAGCCAGGGTAATGGTTACACCTTC. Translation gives CASSSQGNGYTF.

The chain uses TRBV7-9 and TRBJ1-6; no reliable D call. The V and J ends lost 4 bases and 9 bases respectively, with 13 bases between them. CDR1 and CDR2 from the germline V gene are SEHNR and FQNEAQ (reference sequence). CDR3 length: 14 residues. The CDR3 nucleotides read TGTGCCAGCAGCTCGGTTGCTTCGGGTTCACCCCTCCACTTT. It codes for CASSSVASGSPLHF.

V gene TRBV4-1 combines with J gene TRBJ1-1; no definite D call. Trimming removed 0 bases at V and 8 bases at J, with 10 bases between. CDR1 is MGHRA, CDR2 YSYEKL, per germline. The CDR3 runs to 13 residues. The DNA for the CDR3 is TGCGCCAGCAGCCAAGATGAGGCAGGAGAAGCTTTCTTT. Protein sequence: CASSQDEAGEAFF.

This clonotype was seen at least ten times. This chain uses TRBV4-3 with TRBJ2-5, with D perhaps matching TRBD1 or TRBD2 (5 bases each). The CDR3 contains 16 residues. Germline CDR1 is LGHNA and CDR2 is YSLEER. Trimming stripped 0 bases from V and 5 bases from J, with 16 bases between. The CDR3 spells CASSQDGRGREETQYF. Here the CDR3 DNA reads TGCGCCAGCAGCCAAGATGGTCGGGGCAGGGAGGAGACCCAGTACTTC.